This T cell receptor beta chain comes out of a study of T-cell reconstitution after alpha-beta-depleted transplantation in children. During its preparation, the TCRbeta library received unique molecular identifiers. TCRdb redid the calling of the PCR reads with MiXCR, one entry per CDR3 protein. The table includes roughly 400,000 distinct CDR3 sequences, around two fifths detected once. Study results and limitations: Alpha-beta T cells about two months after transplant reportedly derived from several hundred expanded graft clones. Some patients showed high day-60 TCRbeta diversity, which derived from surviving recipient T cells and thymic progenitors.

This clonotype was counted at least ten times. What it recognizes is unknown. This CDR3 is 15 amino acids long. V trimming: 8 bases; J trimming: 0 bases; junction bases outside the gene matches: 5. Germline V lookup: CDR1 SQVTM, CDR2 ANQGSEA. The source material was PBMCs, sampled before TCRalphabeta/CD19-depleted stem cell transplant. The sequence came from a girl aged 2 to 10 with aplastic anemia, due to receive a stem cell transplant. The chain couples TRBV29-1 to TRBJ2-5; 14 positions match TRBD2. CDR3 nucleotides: TGCAGCCACGGACTAGCGGGAGGTTACCAAGAGACCCAGTACTTC. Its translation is CSHGLAGGYQETQYF.